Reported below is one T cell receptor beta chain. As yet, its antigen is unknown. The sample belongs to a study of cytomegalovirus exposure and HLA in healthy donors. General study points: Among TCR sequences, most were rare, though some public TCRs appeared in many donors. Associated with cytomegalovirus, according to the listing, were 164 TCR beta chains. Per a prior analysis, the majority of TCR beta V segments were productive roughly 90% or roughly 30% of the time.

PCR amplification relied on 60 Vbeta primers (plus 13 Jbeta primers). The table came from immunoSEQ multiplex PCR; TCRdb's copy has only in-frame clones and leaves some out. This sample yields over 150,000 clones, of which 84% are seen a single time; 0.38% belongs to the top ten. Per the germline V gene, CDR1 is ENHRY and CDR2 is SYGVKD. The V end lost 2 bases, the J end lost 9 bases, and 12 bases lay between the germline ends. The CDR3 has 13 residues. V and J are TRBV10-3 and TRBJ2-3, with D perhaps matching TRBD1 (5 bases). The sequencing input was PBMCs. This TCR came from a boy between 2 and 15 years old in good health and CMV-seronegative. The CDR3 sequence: CAISEGAPDTQYF. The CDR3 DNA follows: TGTGCCATCAGTGAGGGGGCTCCGGACACGCAGTATTTT.